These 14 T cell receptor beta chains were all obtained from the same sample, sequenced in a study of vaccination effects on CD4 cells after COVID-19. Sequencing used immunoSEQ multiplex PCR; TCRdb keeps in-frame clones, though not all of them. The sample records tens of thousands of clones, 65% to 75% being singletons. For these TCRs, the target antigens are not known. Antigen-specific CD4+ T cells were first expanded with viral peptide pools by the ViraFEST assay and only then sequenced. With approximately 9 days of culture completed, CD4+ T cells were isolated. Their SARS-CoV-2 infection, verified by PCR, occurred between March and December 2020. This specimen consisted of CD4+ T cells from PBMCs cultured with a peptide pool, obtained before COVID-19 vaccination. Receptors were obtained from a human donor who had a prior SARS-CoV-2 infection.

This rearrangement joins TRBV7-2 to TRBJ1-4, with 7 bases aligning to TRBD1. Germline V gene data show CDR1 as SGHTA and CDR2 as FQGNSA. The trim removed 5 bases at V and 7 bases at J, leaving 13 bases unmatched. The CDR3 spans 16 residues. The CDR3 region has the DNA TGTGCCAGCAGCCCGACCACAGGGGTCCGGGCTGAAAAACTGTTTTTT. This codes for CASSPTTGVRAEKLFF.

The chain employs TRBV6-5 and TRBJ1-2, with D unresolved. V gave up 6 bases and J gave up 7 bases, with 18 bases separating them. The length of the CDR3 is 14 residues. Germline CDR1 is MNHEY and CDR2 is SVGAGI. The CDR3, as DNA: TGTGCCAGCAGGACCGCAGGTGTTCGGGGTGGCTACACCTTC. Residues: CASRTAGVRGGYTF.

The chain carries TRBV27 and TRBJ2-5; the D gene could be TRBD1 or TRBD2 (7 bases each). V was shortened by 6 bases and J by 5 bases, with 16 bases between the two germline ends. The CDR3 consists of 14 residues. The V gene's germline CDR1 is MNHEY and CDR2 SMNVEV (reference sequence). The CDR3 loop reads CASRSGGAGETQYF. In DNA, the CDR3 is TGTGCCAGCAGATCAGGGGGGGCTGGGGAGACCCAGTACTTC.

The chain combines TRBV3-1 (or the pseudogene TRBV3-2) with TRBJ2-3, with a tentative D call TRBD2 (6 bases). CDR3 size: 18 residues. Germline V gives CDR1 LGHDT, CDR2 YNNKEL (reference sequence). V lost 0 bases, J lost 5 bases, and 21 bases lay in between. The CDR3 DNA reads TGTGCCAGCAGCCAAGATCGGGCGGGATCCCGGTCTGGAGATACGCAGTATTTT. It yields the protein CASSQDRAGSRSGDTQYF.

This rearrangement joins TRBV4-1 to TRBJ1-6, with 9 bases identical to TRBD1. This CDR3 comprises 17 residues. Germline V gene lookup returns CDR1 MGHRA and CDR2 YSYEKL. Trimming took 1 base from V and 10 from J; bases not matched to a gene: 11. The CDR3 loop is CASSQGGGQGSRSPLHF. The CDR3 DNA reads TGCGCCAGCAGCCAAGGGGGGGGACAGGGCTCCAGGTCACCCCTCCACTTT.

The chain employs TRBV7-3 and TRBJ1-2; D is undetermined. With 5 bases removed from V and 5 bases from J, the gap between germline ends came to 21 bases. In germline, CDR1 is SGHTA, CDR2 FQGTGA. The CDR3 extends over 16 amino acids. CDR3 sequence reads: CASSPGPVRRGYGYTF. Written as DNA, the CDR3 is TGTGCCAGCAGCCCCGGACCGGTTCGACGGGGATATGGCTACACCTTC.

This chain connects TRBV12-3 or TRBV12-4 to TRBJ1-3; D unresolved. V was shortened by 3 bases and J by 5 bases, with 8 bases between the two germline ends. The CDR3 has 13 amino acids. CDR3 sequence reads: CASSFTIRNTIYF. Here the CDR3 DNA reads TGTGCCAGCAGTTTTACCATTAGAAACACCATATATTTT.

The CDR3 is CASSVDGFMGGPGEQFF. In nucleotides, the CDR3 is TGTGCCAGCAGCGTAGATGGGTTTATGGGGGGGCCTGGTGAGCAGTTCTTC. V is TRBV9 and J is TRBJ2-1; tentatively, D is TRBD2 (7 bases). Germline V lookup: CDR1 SGDLS, CDR2 YYNGEE. The germline V and J ends were trimmed by 0 bases and 9 bases, with 22 bases remaining between them. This CDR3 spans 17 amino acids.

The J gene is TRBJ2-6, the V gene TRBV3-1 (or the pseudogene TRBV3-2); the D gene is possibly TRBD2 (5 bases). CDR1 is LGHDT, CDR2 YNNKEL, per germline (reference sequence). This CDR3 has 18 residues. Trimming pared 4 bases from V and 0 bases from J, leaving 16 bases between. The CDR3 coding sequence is TGTGCCAGCAGCCGGATCAGCGGTTGGGACTCTGGGGCCAACGTCCTGACTTTC. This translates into CASSRISGWDSGANVLTF.

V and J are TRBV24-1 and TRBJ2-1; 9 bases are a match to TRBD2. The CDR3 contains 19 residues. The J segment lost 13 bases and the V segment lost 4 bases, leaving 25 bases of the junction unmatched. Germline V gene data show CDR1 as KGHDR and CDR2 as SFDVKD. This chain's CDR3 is CATSDSGRTGPSRLAEQFF. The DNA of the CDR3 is TGTGCCACCAGTGACTCGGGACGGACAGGCCCTTCCCGACTAGCGGAACAGTTCTTC.

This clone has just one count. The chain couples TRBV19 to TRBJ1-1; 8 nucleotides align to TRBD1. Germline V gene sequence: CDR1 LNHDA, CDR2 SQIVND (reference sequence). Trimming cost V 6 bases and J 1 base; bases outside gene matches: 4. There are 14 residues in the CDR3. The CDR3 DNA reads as TGTGCCAGTAGCGACAGGGGATGGAACACTGAAGCTTTCTTT. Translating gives CASSDRGWNTEAFF.

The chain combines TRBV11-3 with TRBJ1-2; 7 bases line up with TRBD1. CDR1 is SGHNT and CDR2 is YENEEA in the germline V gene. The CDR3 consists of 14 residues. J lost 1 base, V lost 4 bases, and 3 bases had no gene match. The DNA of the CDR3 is TGTGCCAGCAGCTACCGGGACAGTAACTATGGCTACACCTTC. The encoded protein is CASSYRDSNYGYTF.

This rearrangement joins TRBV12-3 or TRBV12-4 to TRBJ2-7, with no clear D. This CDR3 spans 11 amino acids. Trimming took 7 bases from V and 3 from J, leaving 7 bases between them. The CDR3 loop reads CASKGSYEQYF. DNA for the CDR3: TGTGCCAGCAAGGGCAGCTACGAGCAGTACTTC.

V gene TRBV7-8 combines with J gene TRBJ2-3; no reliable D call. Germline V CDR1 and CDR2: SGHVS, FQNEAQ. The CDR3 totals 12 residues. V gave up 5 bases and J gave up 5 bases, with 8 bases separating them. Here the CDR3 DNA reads TGTGCCAGCAGCCCTACCAAAGATACGCAGTATTTT. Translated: CASSPTKDTQYF.